This section outlines one T cell receptor (beta chain) sequence together with its context. The entry originates in a study of spatial heterogeneity in lung cancer. Study information: A total of approximately 75 untreated early-stage non-small cell lung cancer patients served as donors.

Trimming pared 4 bases from V and 9 bases from J, leaving 13 bases between. The CDR3 has 13 amino acids. Germline CDR1 DFQATT, CDR2 SNEGSKA (reference sequence). Time point meaning: blood at routine non-recurrence follow-up after resection. Unsorted whole RNA from tumor, nontumor lung or frozen PBMC underwent sequencing. TCRdb fed the 5' RACE reads into MiXCR, producing one record per CDR3 protein. The sample shows about 70,000 distinct CDR3 sequences, 8% to 9.5% of them seen only once. This rearrangement joins TRBV20-1 to TRBJ1-6, with D perhaps matching TRBD1 (6 bases). The receptor was derived from a female donor with early-stage non-small cell lung cancer. Sample: PBMCs, taken at follow-up. CDR3 bases: TGCAGTGCTAACGGGGGGCAGGGTTCACCCCTCCACTTT. Residues: CSANGGQGSPLHF.